The 15 T cell receptor beta chains listed next were all sequenced from one sample in a study of shared clonotypes between healthy human individuals. The assay was immunoSEQ multiplex PCR, and TCRdb's table has in-frame clones only and misses some. In the table there are about 2.4 million clones, around 94% of which are singletons. Sequenced: naive CD4+ T cells sorted from blood. Subset reported: CD45RA+ positively selected. These receptors were obtained from a young man in good health.

The chain employs TRBV5-4 and TRBJ2-1, with TRBD2 matching 8 bases. V dropped 0 bases and J dropped 3; count of bases not matched to a gene: 8. Germline lookup yields CDR1 SGHNT and CDR2 YYREEE (reference sequence). The CDR3 runs to 17 residues. This chain's CDR3 is CASSLVGSGVVYNEQFF. CDR3 DNA: TGTGCCAGCAGCTTGGTAGGTAGCGGGGTCGTCTACAATGAGCAGTTCTTC.

V is TRBV7-2 and J is TRBJ2-5, with 10 bases matching TRBD1. The germline gives CDR1 SGHTA, CDR2 FQGNSA. Trimming cost V 1 base and J 10 bases; bases outside gene matches: 6. The CDR3 contains 14 residues. The CDR3 region has the DNA TGTGCCAGCAGCTTAGGACAGGGGGCGAAGGTCCAGTACTTC. Its translation is CASSLGQGAKVQYF.

V and J are TRBV25-1 and TRBJ2-3; the D gene could be TRBD1 or TRBD2 (5 bases each). The V end was cut by 7 bases, the J end by 2 bases, with 13 bases between. The CDR3 loop spans 14 amino acids. Per the germline V gene, CDR1 is MGHDK and CDR2 is SYGVNS. The CDR3, as DNA: TGTGCCAGCACCGACGGGACCACCACAGATACGCAGTATTTT. Encoded protein: CASTDGTTTDTQYF.

In regard to this clone: The sample carries other DNA sequences with the same CDR3. The chain has TRBV19 and TRBJ2-3; either TRBD1 or TRBD2 may supply D (5 bases each). In germline, CDR1 is LNHDA, CDR2 SQIVND (reference sequence). V was pared by 5 bases and J by 2 bases, with 11 bases between. This CDR3 has 14 amino acids. Written as DNA, the CDR3 is TGTGCCAGTAGTTCCGGGACGTCCACAGATACGCAGTATTTT. Amino acid sequence: CASSSGTSTDTQYF. Supplemented by reference TRBV19 and TRBJ2-3, the full variable domain reads DGGITQSPKYLFRKEGQNVTLSCEQNLNHDAMYWYRQDPGQGLRLIYYSQIVNDFQKGDIAEGYSVSREKKESFPLTVTSAQKNPTAFYLCASSSGTSTDTQYFGPGTRLTVL.

V gene TRBV7-9 combines with J gene TRBJ2-3, with 9 bases that match TRBD1. The ends lost 2 bases at V and 0 bases at J; junction bases unmatched: 9. CDR1 is SEHNR, CDR2 FQNEAQ, per germline (reference sequence). The CDR3 contains 18 residues. In nucleotides, the CDR3 is TGTGCCAGCAGCTTACCCCCGGGACAGGGTTCAAGCACAGATACGCAGTATTTT. This gives the protein CASSLPPGQGSSTDTQYF.

V and J are TRBV6-5 and TRBJ2-2; TRBD2 matches 7 bases. The germline gives CDR1 MNHEY, CDR2 SVGAGI. CDR3 length equals 15 residues. V was clipped by 2 bases and J by 6 bases; unmatched bases: 6. The CDR3 DNA sequence: TGTGCCAGCAGTTACGTGGGACTACAACCCGGGGAGCTGTTTTTT. It yields the protein CASSYVGLQPGELFF.

The chain joins TRBV7-2 to TRBJ1-2, with TRBD1 as a possible D gene (6 bases). From germline, CDR1 is SGHTA and CDR2 FQGNSA. This CDR3 has 13 amino acids. The V end lost 3 bases, the J end lost 8 bases, and 13 bases lay between the germline ends. CDR3: CASSLDGGQGYTF. In DNA form, the CDR3 reads TGTGCCAGCAGCTTGGACGGGGGGCAAGGCTACACCTTC.

This chain links TRBV19 with TRBJ2-3; D tentatively reads TRBD1 or TRBD2 (7 bases each). Deletions cut 4 bases from V and 2 bases from J, with 13 bases between. CDR3 length equals 15 residues. CDR1 is LNHDA, CDR2 SQIVND, per germline (reference sequence). CDR3 in amino acids: CASSTQGGTTDTQYF. The CDR3 coding sequence is TGTGCCAGTAGTACCCAGGGGGGGACCACAGATACGCAGTATTTT. Full variable domain (rest looked up from reference TRBV19 and TRBJ2-3): DGGITQSPKYLFRKEGQNVTLSCEQNLNHDAMYWYRQDPGQGLRLIYYSQIVNDFQKGDIAEGYSVSREKKESFPLTVTSAQKNPTAFYLCASSTQGGTTDTQYFGPGTRLTVL.

The chain joins TRBV7-8 to TRBJ2-2; TRBD2 matches 9 bases. The trim removed 4 bases at V and 5 bases at J, leaving 14 bases unmatched. CDR1 is SGHVS and CDR2 is FQNEAQ in the germline V gene. The CDR3 extends over 18 amino acids. The CDR3 loop is CASSSTRSGRFQTGELFF. The DNA for the CDR3 is TGTGCCAGCAGCTCAACGCGGAGCGGGAGGTTCCAAACCGGGGAGCTGTTTTTT. Drawing the rest from reference TRBV7-8 and TRBJ2-2, the complete variable domain is GAGVSQSPRYKVAKRGQDVALRCDPISGHVSLFWYQQALGQGPEFLTYFQNEAQLDKSGLPSDRFFAERPEGSVSTLKIQRTQQEDSAVYLCASSSTRSGRFQTGELFFGEGSRLTVL.

For this clone: Other DNA sequences in this sample translate to the same CDR3. The V gene is TRBV30, the J gene TRBJ1-5, with unresolved D. The CDR3 has 13 amino acids. CDR1 GTSNPN and CDR2 SVGIG come from the germline V gene (reference sequence). Between the trimmed V and J ends, which lost 0 bases and 5 bases, there was a span of 8 bases. The CDR3 protein is CAWSVGRDQPQHF. In DNA, the CDR3 is TGTGCCTGGAGTGTAGGAAGGGATCAGCCCCAGCATTTT.

The chain uses TRBV21-1 and TRBJ1-2; the table assigns TRBD1, which was not confirmed against the DNA. TRBV21-1 is flagged as a pseudogene. The CDR3 sequence is 15 residues long. The CDR3 loop is CASSRAGGCNYGYTF. As DNA, the CDR3 is TGTGCCAGCAGCAGGGCAGGGGGATGTAACTATGGCTACACCTTC.

The genes are TRBV5-1 and TRBJ2-7; D might be TRBD2 (5 bases). Deletions cut 3 bases from V and 5 bases from J, with 12 bases between. CDR1 is SGHRS and CDR2 is YFSETQ in the germline V gene. There are 13 residues in the CDR3. CDR3 in amino acids: CASSSGFVHEQYF. In DNA form, the CDR3 reads TGCGCCAGCAGCTCGGGATTTGTCCACGAGCAGTACTTC. Variable domain in full (rest from reference TRBV5-1 and TRBJ2-7): KAGVTQTPRYLIKTRGQQVTLSCSPISGHRSVSWYQQTPGQGLQFLFEYFSETQRNKGNFPGRFSGRQFSNSRSEMNVSTLELGDSALYLCASSSGFVHEQYFGPGTRLTVT.

This chain uses TRBV30 with TRBJ1-5, with a possible D match to TRBD1 (5 bases). The CDR3 length is 15 residues. Per germline, CDR1 GTSNPN and CDR2 SVGIG (reference sequence). The ends were cut back, 7 bases at V and 6 bases at J, with 22 bases in the middle. The CDR3 sequence: CASRPGGSGIQPQHF. The CDR3 bases are TGTGCCTCCCGCCCCGGGGGTAGTGGTATTCAGCCCCAGCATTTT. Full variable domain (outside the CDR3, taken from reference TRBV30 and TRBJ1-5): SQTIHQWPATLVQPVGSPLSLECTVEGTSNPNLYWYRQAAGRGLQLLFYSVGIGQISSEVPQNLSASRPQDRQFILSSKKLLLSDSGFYLCASRPGGSGIQPQHFGDGTRLSIL.

The CDR3 loop reads CASSLSGRATDTQYF. As DNA, the CDR3 is TGTGCCAGCAGCTTGTCAGGGAGGGCCACAGATACGCAGTATTTT. The chain has TRBV5-8 and TRBJ2-3, with 7 bases matching TRBD2. V shed 1 base and J 2 bases; nucleotides not matched to a gene: 4. The CDR3 length is 15 residues. Germline values: CDR1 SGHTS, CDR2 YDEGEE.

This chain links TRBV6-1 with TRBJ1-5; D is possibly TRBD1 (6 bases). With 1 base removed from V and 2 bases from J, the gap between germline ends came to 9 bases. CDR1 and CDR2 from the germline V gene are MNHNS and SASEGT. This CDR3 contains 15 residues. The CDR3 nucleotides are TGTGCCAGCAGTGAAGGGACAGTGGGCAATCAGCCCCAGCATTTT. Translated: CASSEGTVGNQPQHF.